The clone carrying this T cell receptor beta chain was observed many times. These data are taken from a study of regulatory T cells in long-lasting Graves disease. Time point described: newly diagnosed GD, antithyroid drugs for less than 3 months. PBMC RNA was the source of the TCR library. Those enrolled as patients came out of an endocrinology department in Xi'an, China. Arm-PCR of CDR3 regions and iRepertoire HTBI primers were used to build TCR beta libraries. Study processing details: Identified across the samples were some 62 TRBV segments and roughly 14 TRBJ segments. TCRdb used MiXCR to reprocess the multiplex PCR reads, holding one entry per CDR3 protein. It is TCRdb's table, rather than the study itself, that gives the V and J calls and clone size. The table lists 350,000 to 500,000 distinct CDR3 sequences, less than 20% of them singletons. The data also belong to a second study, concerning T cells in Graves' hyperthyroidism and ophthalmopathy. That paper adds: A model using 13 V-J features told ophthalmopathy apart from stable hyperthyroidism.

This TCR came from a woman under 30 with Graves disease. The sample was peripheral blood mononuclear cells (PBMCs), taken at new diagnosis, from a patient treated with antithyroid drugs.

Written as DNA, the CDR3 is TGTGCCAGCAGGCGTTCCGGGACCGAAAGCAATCAGCCCCAGCATTTT. Amino acid sequence: CASRRSGTESNQPQHF. The gene calls are TRBV27 and TRBJ1-5; maybe TRBD1 (5 bases). V lost 6 bases, J lost 1 base, and 16 bases lay in between. The CDR3 length is 16 residues. Germline lookup yields CDR1 MNHEY and CDR2 SMNVEV (reference sequence).